The rows below give T cell receptor beta chains drawn from one sample of a study of regulatory T cells in long-lasting Graves disease. TCRdb processed the multiplex PCR reads anew with MiXCR; each CDR3 protein has one entry. This table holds 200,000 to 250,000 distinct CDR3 sequences, around 17% found once. This material consisted of peripheral blood mononuclear cells (PBMCs), taken at new diagnosis, from a patient treated with antithyroid drugs. The receptors here all came from a female donor with Graves disease. CDR3s include the opening cysteine and the closing phenylalanine or tryptophan. The order of the fields is D gene, V gene, clone size, J gene, CDR3 protein, CDR3 DNA. A D gene is named only where the DNA matches it firmly. Rows give clone size only sometimes, using once, few, many, or a class for an expanded clone.

NA	TRBV3-1	many	TRBJ2-7	CASSQTEDEQYF	TGTGCCAGCAGCCAAACTGAGGACGAGCAGTACTTC
NA	TRBV19	once	TRBJ2-3	CASSRGDLRVTQYF	TGTGCCAGTAGTAGGGGCGACCTCAGAGTTACGCAGTATTTT
TRBD1	TRBV7-2	many	TRBJ1-1	CASSHPQGVYEAFF	TGTGCCAGCAGTCACCCTCAGGGGGTGTATGAAGCTTTCTTT
NA	TRBV20-1	few	TRBJ2-3	CSAERPLRGTDTQYF	TGCAGTGCCGAGAGGCCCCTGAGGGGTACAGATACGCAGTATTTT
TRBD1	TRBV7-8	NA	TRBJ2-7	CASSLARTTGGSTGEQYF	TGTGCCAGCAGCTTAGCGCGAACGACAGGGGGCTCGACGGGGGAGCAGTACTTC
TRBD1	TRBV19	NA	TRBJ2-5	CASTSPGQGLKTQYF	TGTGCCAGTACGAGCCCCGGACAGGGTTTGAAGACCCAGTACTTC
NA	TRBV18	many	TRBJ2-3	CASSPDTDTQYF	TGTGCCAGCTCCCCTGACACAGATACGCAGTATTTT
TRBD1	TRBV12-3/TRBV12-4	NA	TRBJ1-4	CASSQTGAGEKLFF	TGTGCCAGCAGCCAGACAGGGGCTGGAGAAAAACTGTTTTTT
NA	TRBV11-2	NA	TRBJ2-7	CASSRNDGGYEQYF	TGTGCCAGCAGCCGAAACGACGGGGGTTACGAGCAGTACTTC
TRBD2	TRBV12-5	many	TRBJ2-3	CASGSTIAGYTDTQYF	TGTGCTAGTGGTTCGACCATAGCGGGTTACACAGATACGCAGTATTTT
TRBD2	TRBV7-9	many	TRBJ2-1	CASSLGLANSYNEQFF	TGTGCCAGCAGCTTGGGACTAGCCAACTCCTACAATGAGCAGTTCTTC
TRBD1	TRBV27	NA	TRBJ2-5	CVSSRGQGETQYF	TGTGTCAGCAGCCGAGGACAGGGCGAGACCCAGTACTTC
NA	TRBV7-3	once	TRBJ1-3	CASSPSGTTIPTPGNTIYF	TGTGCCAGCAGCCCCTCCGGGACAACCATTCCCACACCTGGAAACACCATATATTTT
NA	TRBV6-1	many	TRBJ2-7	CATTSSYEQYF	TGTGCCACCACTAGCTCCTACGAGCAGTACTTC
TRBD1	TRBV20-1	many	TRBJ2-1	CSARDRTGAYNEQFF	TGCAGTGCTAGAGATCGGACAGGGGCCTACAATGAGCAGTTCTTC
TRBD1	TRBV30	many	TRBJ1-1	CAWSLGQGLSEAFF	TGTGCCTGGAGCCTTGGACAGGGCTTGTCTGAAGCTTTCTTT
NA	TRBV6-1	many	TRBJ1-5	CASSEFGPSSNQPQHF	TGTGCCAGCAGTGAATTTGGACCCTCATCCAATCAGCCCCAGCATTTT
NA	TRBV15	many	TRBJ1-1	CATSSETVNTEAFF	TGTGCCACCAGCAGTGAGACAGTGAACACTGAAGCTTTCTTT
NA	TRBV18	many	TRBJ2-4	CASSPMAGTQYF	TGTGCCAGCTCACCAATGGCGGGAACTCAGTACTTC
TRBD1	TRBV29-1	few	TRBJ1-2	CSLSAGGAGGYTF	TGCAGCTTATCGGCAGGGGGCGCCGGTGGCTACACCTTC
NA	TRBV11-2	many	TRBJ2-2	CASSLDLLGNTGELFF	TGTGCCAGCAGCTTAGATCTTTTGGGAAACACCGGGGAGCTGTTTTTT
NA	TRBV12-3/TRBV12-4	many	TRBJ1-4	CASSLAGDEKLFF	TGTGCCAGCAGTTTAGCGGGGGACGAAAAACTGTTTTTT
NA	TRBV28	NA	TRBJ2-1	CASSPSVSPRYNEQFF	TGTGCCAGCAGTCCCTCCGTGAGCCCCCGCTACAATGAGCAGTTCTTC
NA	TRBV2	NA	TRBJ1-6	CASILDRSSYNSPLHF	TGTGCCAGCATCCTTGACAGGAGCTCCTATAATTCACCCCTCCACTTT
NA	TRBV7-8	NA	TRBJ1-5	CASSWAANSNQPQHF	TGTGCCAGCAGCTGGGCGGCGAATAGCAATCAGCCCCAGCATTTT
NA	TRBV20-1	many	TRBJ1-1	CSIQGVNTEAFF	TGCAGTATACAGGGAGTGAACACTGAAGCTTTCTTT
NA	TRBV5-4	NA	TRBJ1-4	CASSFERDEKLFF	TGTGCCAGCAGCTTTGAAAGGGATGAAAAACTGTTTTTT
NA	TRBV9	many	TRBJ2-1	CASSVPGYNEQFF	TGTGCCAGCAGCGTCCCAGGCTACAATGAGCAGTTCTTC
TRBD1	TRBV7-9	few	TRBJ2-3	CASSLAGTGGNTQYF	TGTGCCAGCAGCTTAGCGGGGACAGGAGGAAATACGCAGTATTTT
NA	TRBV19	many	TRBJ2-7	CASSRIGGEGYEQYF	TGTGCCAGTAGCCGCATCGGAGGGGAAGGATACGAGCAGTACTTC
TRBD1	TRBV19	many	TRBJ1-1	CASSATGTGRAFF	TGTGCCAGTAGTGCCACCGGGACAGGGCGCGCTTTCTTT
NA	TRBV4-1	many	TRBJ1-5	CASSQVGRTFNQPQHF	TGCGCCAGCAGCCAAGTAGGCCGCACGTTCAATCAGCCCCAGCATTTT
TRBD1	TRBV12-3/TRBV12-4	many	TRBJ1-5	CASSHSDRGLQPQHF	TGTGCCAGCAGCCATTCGGACAGGGGGCTTCAGCCCCAGCATTTT
NA	TRBV20-1	few	TRBJ2-4	CSARVRGAAKNIQYF	TGCAGTGCTAGAGTGCGAGGGGCAGCCAAAAACATTCAGTACTTC
NA	TRBV5-4	many	TRBJ2-5	CASMTLYQETQYF	TGTGCCAGCATGACCTTATACCAAGAGACCCAGTACTTC
TRBD1	TRBV28	many	TRBJ1-1	CASSFTRDSLNTEAFF	TGTGCCAGCAGCTTCACCCGGGACAGTTTGAACACTGAAGCTTTCTTT
NA	TRBV28	many	TRBJ2-3	CASSLQATQYF	TGTGCCAGCAGTTTGCAGGCTACGCAGTATTTT
NA	TRBV7-9	NA	TRBJ2-1	CASSLIAGSEQFF	TGTGCCAGCAGCTTAATCGCGGGGAGTGAGCAGTTCTTC
TRBD1	TRBV7-9	many	TRBJ2-5	CASSAGGQETQHF	TGTGCCAGCAGCGCAGGGGGCCAAGAGACCCAGCACTTC
NA	TRBV18	many	TRBJ2-3	CASSPPGRYRTDTQYF	TGTGCCAGCTCACCACCAGGCCGGTATAGGACAGATACGCAGTATTTT
NA	TRBV9	many	TRBJ2-1	CASSVGVTGGTYNEQFF	TGTGCCAGCAGCGTAGGGGTAACGGGCGGGACATACAATGAGCAGTTCTTC
NA	TRBV28	many	TRBJ1-4	CASKLNEKLFF	TGTGCCAGCAAGTTGAATGAAAAACTGTTTTTT
TRBD1	TRBV2	many	TRBJ1-6	CASSAGTANSPLHF	TGTGCCAGCAGTGCCGGGACAGCCAATTCACCCCTCCACTTT
NA	TRBV20-1	NA	TRBJ2-5	CSALLRLAQETQYF	TGCAGTGCTCTCCTCCGGCTAGCGCAAGAGACCCAGTACTTC
NA	TRBV2	NA	TRBJ2-5	CASSAETAVRETQYF	TGTGCCAGCAGTGCCGAGACCGCGGTCCGGGAGACCCAGTACTTC
NA	TRBV28	many	TRBJ2-3	CASSLSRRGYADTQYF	TGTGCCAGCAGTTTATCGAGGAGGGGTTATGCAGATACGCAGTATTTT
TRBD2	TRBV11-3	many	TRBJ2-1	CASSSGIGTSGRNEQFF	TGTGCCAGCAGCTCCGGCATAGGGACTAGCGGGCGGAATGAGCAGTTCTTC